The sequence of this TCR beta chain was determined in a study of a mutant IDH1 vaccine in newly diagnosed glioma. The wider study: Treated patients, averaging roughly 40 years, were about 62% male and approximately 38% female. Patients' prior therapy spanned radiotherapy, temozolomide, or both; most underwent both.

Time point indicated: baseline, week 1 (first vaccination visit). Documented treatment: pre-vaccination baseline after standard-of-care therapy. Repertoires were generated with immunoSEQ multiplex PCR, while TCRdb's copy carries only in-frame clones and drops some. Among approximately 100,000 clones listed, roughly 90% were seen once. V lost 4 bases and J lost 0, with 11 bases in between. Germline V lookup: CDR1 SGHNT, CDR2 YYREEE (reference sequence). The CDR3 contains 15 residues. The J gene is TRBJ1-3, the V gene TRBV5-4; the D gene is possibly TRBD1 (5 bases). This receptor was obtained from a woman in her fifties or sixties with glioma. The input for sequencing was PBMCs, taken from a glioma patient treated with radiotherapy, temozolomide or both. The DNA for the CDR3 is TGTGCCAGCAGCCTAGGGGTGGCCTCTGGAAACACCATATATTTT. Translating gives CASSLGVASGNTIYF.